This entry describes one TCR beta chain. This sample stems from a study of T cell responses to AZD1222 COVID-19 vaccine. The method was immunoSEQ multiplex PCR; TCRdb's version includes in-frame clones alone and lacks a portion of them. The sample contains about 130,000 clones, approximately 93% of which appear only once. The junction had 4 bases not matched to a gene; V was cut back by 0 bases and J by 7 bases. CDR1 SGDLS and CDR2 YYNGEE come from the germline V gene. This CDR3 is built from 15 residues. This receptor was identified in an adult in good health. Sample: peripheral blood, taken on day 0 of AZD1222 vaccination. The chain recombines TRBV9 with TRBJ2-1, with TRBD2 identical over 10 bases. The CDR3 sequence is CASSVASGRSNEQFF. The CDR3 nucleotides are TGTGCCAGCAGCGTAGCTAGCGGGAGATCAAATGAGCAGTTCTTC.